These 29 T cell receptor beta chains originate from one sample sequenced in a study of yellow fever vaccine responses in identical twins. TCRdb redid the calling of the RT-PCR reads with MiXCR, one entry per CDR3 protein. This sample has approximately 2,800 distinct CDR3 sequences, with around 87% found just once. The sample was T cells from blood (PBMCs), unsorted or a sorted subset (not recorded which), taken before or after yellow fever vaccination (not recorded which). These receptors all come from a female donor who received the yellow fever vaccine.

The genes are TRBV18 and TRBJ1-1; D ambiguous. CDR1 and CDR2 (germline): KGHSH, LQKENI. V was clipped by 8 bases and J by 0 bases, with 10 bases between them. The CDR3 totals 13 residues. DNA of the CDR3: TGTGCCAGCGGAGAAACGATGAACACTGAAGCTTTCTTT. Its translation: CASGETMNTEAFF.

This chain links TRBV18 with TRBJ2-1; the D is unclear. Germline lookup yields CDR1 KGHSH and CDR2 LQKENI. The length of the CDR3 is 13 residues. Trimming took off 0 bases at V and 8 bases at J, with 8 bases between the two ends. DNA of the CDR3: TGTGCCAGCTCACCACCCTTACGGGATGAGCAGTTCTTC. Protein sequence: CASSPPLRDEQFF.

This clonotype was observed once. The rearrangement links TRBV18 to TRBJ1-1, with unresolved D. Germline V lookup: CDR1 KGHSH, CDR2 LQKENI. Deletions cut 0 bases from V and 2 bases from J, with 10 bases between. CDR3 size: 15 residues. The CDR3 sequence is CASSPPLSANTEAFF. The CDR3 DNA follows: TGTGCCAGCTCACCACCATTGTCAGCAAACACTGAAGCTTTCTTT.

This chain uses TRBV14 with TRBJ2-1; 8 nucleotides line up with TRBD2. Germline lookup yields CDR1 SGHDN and CDR2 FVKESK. The CDR3 covers 17 residues. Trimming at V came to 4 bases and at J to 4 bases, leaving 12 bases not matched to a gene. The CDR3 DNA follows: TGTGCCAGCAGCCTCCTCCAGGTAGCGGGGAAGTACAATGAGCAGTTCTTC. It translates to CASSLLQVAGKYNEQFF.

The chain uses TRBV2 and TRBJ2-1; TRBD1 agrees at 8 bases. This CDR3 has 15 residues. Germline lookup yields CDR1 SNHLY and CDR2 FYNNEI. The trim removed 0 bases at V and 4 bases at J, leaving 2 bases unmatched. CDR3 nucleotide sequence: TGTGCCAGCAGTGAAGCCCGGGACAGGTACAATGAGCAGTTCTTC. Its protein product is CASSEARDRYNEQFF. Based on the CDR3 plus reference TRBV2 and TRBJ2-1, the full variable domain is EPEVTQTPSHQVTQMGQEVILRCVPISNHLYFYWYRQILGQKVEFLVSFYNNEISEKSEIFDDQFSVERPDGSNFTLKIRSTKLEDSAMYFCASSEARDRYNEQFFGPGTRLTVL.

Regarding this clonotype: The germline gene is not matched at one end of the junction; a read error may be the cause. The chain combines TRBV5-1 with TRBJ2-3, with D possibly matching TRBD1 (5 bases). The CDR3 is 14 amino acids. Germline CDR1 and CDR2: SGHRS and YFSETQ. CDR3 nucleotide sequence: TGCGCCAGCAGCTTGGGTAAGGGCACAGGTACGCAGTATTTT. As protein: CASSLGKGTGTQYF.

The V and J genes are TRBV11-3 and TRBJ2-7; 9 nucleotides match TRBD1. Germline CDR1 and CDR2: SGHNT and YENEEA. The length of the CDR3 is 17 residues. The V segment lost 5 bases and the J segment 4 bases; nucleotides outside the gene matches: 15. For the CDR3, the DNA is TGTGCCAGCAGCCCCCAGCCGGGACAGGGAATAAATTACGAGCAGTACTTC. It codes for CASSPQPGQGINYEQYF.

V is TRBV29-1 and J is TRBJ2-1, with 7 bases fitting TRBD1. J gave up 7 bases and V 4 bases, and 10 bases lay outside the gene matches. Germline V gene data show CDR1 as SQVTM and CDR2 as ANQGSEA. This CDR3 comprises 14 residues. The CDR3 DNA reads TGCAGCGTTGGATTGGCAGGGGGTTCGAATGAGCAGTTCTTC. As protein: CSVGLAGGSNEQFF.

The CDR3 sequence: CSAQDVNRDEQFF. In nucleotides, the CDR3 is TGCAGTGCTCAGGACGTCAACCGGGATGAGCAGTTCTTC. The chain has TRBV20-1 and TRBJ2-1, with D uncertain. CDR1 is DFQATT and CDR2 is SNEGSKA in the germline V gene (reference sequence). The CDR3 covers 13 residues. The germline V and J ends were trimmed by 5 bases and 8 bases, with 16 bases remaining between them.

V and J are TRBV29-1 and TRBJ2-1, with D tentatively TRBD1 or TRBD2 (5 bases each). Germline V lookup: CDR1 SQVTM, CDR2 ANQGSEA. V was clipped by 4 bases and J by 7 bases, with 17 bases between them. This CDR3 is 14 amino acids long. In DNA form, the CDR3 reads TGCAGCGTTGTCCGTAGAGGGGCAGGAAATGAGCAGTTCTTC. Encoded protein: CSVVRRGAGNEQFF.

This clonotype occurred once. This rearrangement joins TRBV20-1 to TRBJ2-2; TRBD2 aligns across 7 bases. Germline CDR1 is DFQATT and CDR2 is SNEGSKA (reference sequence). The CDR3 runs 13 residues. With 3 bases clipped from V and 4 bases from J, the junction kept 2 bases outside the gene matches. The CDR3 sequence: CSASTSATGELFF. The DNA for the CDR3 is TGCAGTGCTAGCACTAGCGCCACCGGGGAGCTGTTTTTT.

This chain joins TRBV6-1 and TRBJ1-1; no firm D call. V was cut by 7 bases and J by 6 bases, with 15 bases left in between. Per the germline V gene, CDR1 is MNHNS and CDR2 is SASEGT. The CDR3 has 13 amino acids. The CDR3 here is CASIPQVGSEAFF. The CDR3 DNA reads as TGTGCCAGCATCCCGCAAGTCGGCTCTGAAGCTTTCTTT.

The chain combines TRBV11-3 with TRBJ2-1, with 8 positions matching TRBD2. The CDR3 is 15 residues long. V lost 5 bases, J lost 2 bases, and 5 bases stayed unmatched. In germline, CDR1 is SGHNT, CDR2 YENEEA. The CDR3 bases are TGTGCCAGCAGCCTAGGACTAGCTACCTACAATGAGCAGTTCTTC. Protein sequence: CASSLGLATYNEQFF. Combining the CDR3 with reference TRBV11-3 and TRBJ2-1 gives the whole variable domain EAGVVQSPRYKIIEKKQPVAFWCNPISGHNTLYWYLQNLGQGPELLIRYENEEAVDDSQLPKDRFSAERLKGVDSTLKIQPAELGDSAVYLCASSLGLATYNEQFFGPGTRLTVL.

The chain is built from TRBV13 and TRBJ2-3, with TRBD2 matching 12 bases. The J segment lost 7 bases and the V segment lost 4 bases, leaving 6 bases of the junction unmatched. In germline, CDR1 is PRHDT, CDR2 FYEKMQ (reference sequence). The CDR3 is 15 amino acids. The CDR3 sequence is CASSSLTSGRNTQYF. CDR3 nucleotides: TGTGCCAGCAGCTCCTTAACTAGCGGGAGGAATACGCAGTATTTT.

This clonotype has only one observation. This chain joins TRBV11-3 and TRBJ2-7; a weak D match, TRBD2 (7 bases). V lost 7 bases, J lost 3 bases, and 13 bases lay in between. The CDR3 spans 13 residues. CDR1 and CDR2 (germline): SGHNT, YENEEA. Here the CDR3 DNA reads TGTGCCAGCATGCGGGGGCAAAACTACGAGCAGTACTTC. This codes for CASMRGQNYEQYF.

The chain combines TRBV10-3 with TRBJ1-1; D unclear. The germline V gene encodes CDR1 ENHRY and CDR2 SYGVKD. The CDR3 length is 12 residues. With 7 bases removed from V and 7 bases from J, the gap between germline ends came to 13 bases. The CDR3 region is CAIKGSGHEAFF. The CDR3 coding sequence is TGTGCCATCAAGGGCAGTGGCCATGAAGCTTTCTTT.

The V gene is TRBV13, the J gene TRBJ2-2, with D uncertain. From germline, CDR1 is PRHDT and CDR2 FYEKMQ (reference sequence). This CDR3 is 12 amino acids long. Trimming cost V 6 bases and J 3 bases, with 5 bases left between them. The CDR3 loop is CASRRDTGELFF. CDR3 bases: TGTGCCAGCAGAAGGGACACCGGGGAGCTGTTTTTT.

V gene TRBV20-1 combines with J gene TRBJ2-1; D is unclear. Looked up from germline, CDR1 is DFQATT and CDR2 is SNEGSKA (reference sequence). The V end lost 3 bases, the J end lost 9 bases, and 9 bases lay between the germline ends. CDR3 size: 11 residues. CDR3 DNA sequence: TGCAGTGCTAGTGTAACTACTGAGCAGTTCTTC. Translation gives CSASVTTEQFF.

The rearrangement uses TRBV28 and TRBJ1-2, with D tentatively TRBD1 (6 bases). The V and J ends lost 6 bases and 1 base respectively, with 15 bases between them. Per germline, CDR1 MDHEN and CDR2 SYDVKM. The CDR3 runs 15 residues. Here the CDR3 DNA reads TGTGCCAGCAGAGAATACGGACAGATTAACTATGGCTACACCTTC. Translating gives CASREYGQINYGYTF.

This chain links TRBV11-3 with TRBJ2-7, with 13 bases fitting TRBD2. This CDR3 comprises 15 residues. Trimming at V came to 5 bases and at J to 3 bases, leaving 4 bases not matched to a gene. Germline CDR1 reads SGHNT; CDR2 reads YENEEA. The CDR3 is CASSEGLAGLYEQYF. The DNA for the CDR3 is TGTGCCAGCAGCGAGGGACTAGCGGGACTCTACGAGCAGTACTTC. The full variable domain, completed using reference TRBV11-3 and TRBJ2-7, is EAGVVQSPRYKIIEKKQPVAFWCNPISGHNTLYWYLQNLGQGPELLIRYENEEAVDDSQLPKDRFSAERLKGVDSTLKIQPAELGDSAVYLCASSEGLAGLYEQYFGPGTRLTVT.

The chain has TRBV7-3 and TRBJ2-7; D is perhaps TRBD1 (5 bases). Germline loops: CDR1 SGHTA, CDR2 FQGTGA. The V end was cut by 5 bases, the J end by 4 bases, with 12 bases between. There are 13 residues in the CDR3. The CDR3 DNA is TGTGCCAGCAGCCAACAGGCGATTTACGAGCAGTACGTC. It translates to CASSQQAIYEQYV.

This chain connects TRBV28 to TRBJ2-1; 7 positions match TRBD2. From germline, CDR1 is MDHEN and CDR2 SYDVKM. The CDR3 runs to 16 residues. Germline trimming cut 2 bases from V and 4 bases from J; bases unmatched to any gene: 8. The chain's CDR3 is CASSLLWRGRYNEQFF. The CDR3, as DNA: TGTGCCAGCAGTTTACTTTGGCGGGGGAGGTACAATGAGCAGTTCTTC.

J is TRBJ2-2 and V is TRBV11-2; possibly TRBD2 for D (5 bases). The CDR3 is 14 amino acids. The germline gives CDR1 SGHAT, CDR2 FQNNGV. The V and J ends lost 3 bases and 7 bases respectively, with 12 bases between them. This chain's CDR3 is CASSFTAGGGELFF. CDR3 DNA sequence: TGTGCCAGCAGCTTCACAGCAGGAGGCGGGGAGCTGTTTTTT. Full variable domain (missing parts from reference TRBV11-2 and TRBJ2-2): EAGVAQSPRYKIIEKRQSVAFWCNPISGHATLYWYQQILGQGPKLLIQFQNNGVVDDSQLPKDRFSAERLKGVDSTLKIQPAKLEDSAVYLCASSFTAGGGELFFGEGSRLTVL.

The chain recombines TRBV6-1 with TRBJ1-1, with D perhaps TRBD1 (5 bases). The V gene's germline CDR1 is MNHNS and CDR2 SASEGT. The CDR3 has 15 amino acids. Between the trimmed V and J ends, which lost 6 bases and 10 bases, there was a span of 24 bases. CDR3 sequence: CASSQSYGGGFGAFF. CDR3 coding DNA: TGTGCCAGCAGCCAAAGTTATGGGGGAGGTTTTGGAGCTTTCTTT.

In this sample, this clonotype turned up a few times. The chain couples TRBV2 to TRBJ1-3; D gene ambiguous. Trimming removed 4 bases at V and 4 bases at J, with 8 bases between. Looked up from germline, CDR1 is SNHLY and CDR2 is FYNNEI. The CDR3 covers 13 residues. The CDR3 nucleotides are TGTGCCAGCAGTGGAGGACTCGGAAACACCATATATTTT. This translates into CASSGGLGNTIYF.

The rearrangement links TRBV29-1 to TRBJ1-2; TRBD1 is a possible D gene (5 bases). CDR1 SQVTM and CDR2 ANQGSEA come from the germline V gene. Trimming shortened V by 5 bases and J by 3 bases, and 10 bases separated the two germline ends. The CDR3 totals 12 residues. CDR3 DNA: TGCAGCGTTTACACAGGTTACTATGGCTACACCTTC. Translated, it gives CSVYTGYYGYTF.

The chain uses TRBV9 and TRBJ2-5; 7 bases map to TRBD2. Germline V gene lookup returns CDR1 SGDLS and CDR2 YYNGEE. With 0 bases clipped from V and 1 base from J, the junction kept 12 bases outside the gene matches. This CDR3 spans 18 amino acids. The CDR3 DNA is TGTGCCAGCAGCGTAGCTACGGGGAGGGGTAGCGGCCAAGAGACCCAGTACTTC. This encodes CASSVATGRGSGQETQYF. The full variable domain, in which reference TRBV9 and TRBJ2-5 provide the parts outside the CDR3, is DSGVTQTPKHLITATGQRVTLRCSPRSGDLSVYWYQQSLDQGLQFLIQYYNGEERAKGNILERFSAQQFPDLHSELNLSSLELGDSALYFCASSVATGRGSGQETQYFGPGTRLLVL.

The chain recombines TRBV18 with TRBJ2-2, with 10 bases identical to TRBD2. Germline CDR1 KGHSH, CDR2 LQKENI. Trimming removed 5 bases from V and 6 bases from J; junction bases left unmatched: 9. The CDR3 has 16 amino acids. The CDR3 region has the DNA TGTGCCAGCTCATCGTCAGCGGGAGGGACGTCCGGGGAGCTGTTTTTT. Its protein product is CASSSSAGGTSGELFF.

The CDR3 spells CASAVGHNSPLHF. The CDR3 DNA is TGTGCCAGCGCCGTAGGGCATAATTCACCCCTCCACTTT. The V gene is TRBV18, the J gene TRBJ1-6; no definite D call. This CDR3 comprises 13 residues. V gave up 8 bases and J gave up 5 bases, with 10 bases separating them. CDR1 is KGHSH, CDR2 LQKENI, per germline.